The 19 T cell receptor beta chains presented below share a single source sample, sequenced in a study of cytomegalovirus exposure and HLA in healthy donors. Use of 60 Vbeta and 13 Jbeta primers characterized the PCR. The protocol was immunoSEQ multiplex PCR, while the TCRdb copy is restricted to in-frame clones and leaves out a portion. The sample consists of roughly 72,000 clones, under 85% of them appearing once. Input material: PBMCs. The source is a woman in her 40s in good health and CMV-seropositive.

J is TRBJ1-5 and V is TRBV19; 7 positions match TRBD1. J gave up 4 bases and V 5 bases, and 14 bases lay outside the gene matches. The CDR3 is 17 residues long. CDR1 and CDR2 from the germline V gene are LNHDA and SQIVND (reference sequence). The CDR3 DNA reads TGTGCCAGTAGTTCTCCGTGGGCAGGGGGTACTAATCAGCCCCAGCATTTT. Residues: CASSSPWAGGTNQPQHF.

V gene TRBV5-1 combines with J gene TRBJ1-1; D gene ambiguous. Germline V gives CDR1 SGHRS, CDR2 YFSETQ. The CDR3 covers 11 residues. The V gene lost 7 bases and the J gene lost 5 bases, with 9 bases spanning the gap. The CDR3 spells CASSPGTEAFF. The CDR3 bases are TGCGCCAGCTCCCCGGGGACTGAAGCTTTCTTT. Together with reference TRBV5-1 and TRBJ1-1, the CDR3 gives the full variable domain: KAGVTQTPRYLIKTRGQQVTLSCSPISGHRSVSWYQQTPGQGLQFLFEYFSETQRNKGNFPGRFSGRQFSNSRSEMNVSTLELGDSALYLCASSPGTEAFFGQGTRLTVV.

The chain couples TRBV29-1 to TRBJ2-2; D remains unclear. V shed 7 bases and J shed 7 bases, with 7 bases lying between them. Germline V lookup: CDR1 SQVTM, CDR2 ANQGSEA. The CDR3 sequence is 10 residues long. CDR3 nucleotide sequence: TGCAGCGCCTATAACGGGGAGCTGTTTTTT. Its protein product is CSAYNGELFF.

This clone was observed a few times. V is TRBV28 and J is TRBJ2-7; the match to TRBD2 covers 8 bases. CDR3 length equals 14 residues. Germline CDR1 MDHEN, CDR2 SYDVKM. The J segment lost 5 bases and the V segment lost 4 bases, leaving 7 bases of the junction unmatched. For the CDR3, the DNA is TGTGCCAGCAGTTCCCCGGCGGGAGGTAACGAGCAGTACTTC. Amino acid sequence: CASSSPAGGNEQYF.

This chain links TRBV13 with TRBJ2-2; D perhaps matches TRBD1 (6 bases). Trimming took 2 bases from V and 3 from J, leaving 10 bases between them. The CDR3 has 15 residues. Germline CDR1 PRHDT, CDR2 FYEKMQ (reference sequence). The CDR3 reads CASSLTGSHTGELFF. CDR3 nucleotide sequence: TGTGCCAGCAGCTTAACAGGGTCCCACACCGGGGAGCTGTTTTTT.

This chain uses TRBV6-5 with TRBJ2-7; no clear D gene. CDR3 size: 14 residues. The ends were cut back, 5 bases at V and 3 bases at J, with 14 bases in the middle. The germline CDR1 and CDR2 sequences are MNHEY and SVGAGI. The CDR3 DNA reads TGTGCCAGCAGTACAGACCGCCGTAACTACGAGCAGTACTTC. Translation: CASSTDRRNYEQYF.

The chain employs TRBV2 and TRBJ2-1; TRBD1 matches at 9 bases. The CDR3 consists of 16 residues. V lost 4 bases, J lost 7 bases, and 11 bases stayed unmatched. CDR1 is SNHLY, CDR2 FYNNEI, per germline. The CDR3 here is CASSVNPGQGNNEQFF. Written as DNA, the CDR3 is TGTGCCAGCAGTGTAAACCCGGGACAGGGTAATAATGAGCAGTTCTTC.

V and J are TRBV5-1 and TRBJ2-1, with D hard to call. The V and J ends lost 2 bases and 0 bases respectively, with 18 bases between them. This CDR3 has 18 residues. Germline CDR1 SGHRS, CDR2 YFSETQ. The CDR3 bases are TGCGCCAGCAGCTTCTCCCAAAGGAGTGCCCGCTCCTACAATGAGCAGTTCTTC. This sequence encodes CASSFSQRSARSYNEQFF.

The chain employs TRBV7-9 and TRBJ1-3; D ambiguous. Germline CDR1 reads SEHNR; CDR2 reads FQNEAQ (reference sequence). This CDR3 is built from 11 residues. Trimming shortened V by 1 base and J by 8 bases, and 3 bases separated the two germline ends. The CDR3 sequence: CASSLGDTIYF. DNA for the CDR3: TGTGCCAGCAGCTTAGGAGACACCATATATTTT.

V is TRBV30 and J is TRBJ1-1; TRBD1 agrees at 10 bases. Trimming removed 3 bases from V and 1 base from J; junction bases left unmatched: 8. Germline lookup yields CDR1 GTSNPN and CDR2 SVGIG (reference sequence). This CDR3 is built from 16 residues. CDR3 coding DNA: TGTGCCTGGAGAGCCCCCGACAGGGGGCCGAACACTGAAGCTTTCTTT. Translation: CAWRAPDRGPNTEAFF.

The rearrangement joins TRBV28 to TRBJ1-2; D is unresolved. The length of the CDR3 is 13 residues. The V and J ends lost 2 bases and 4 bases respectively, with 8 bases between them. The germline V gene encodes CDR1 MDHEN and CDR2 SYDVKM. The CDR3: CASSLEQSYGYTF. The CDR3 nucleotides read TGTGCCAGCAGTTTAGAACAGAGCTATGGCTACACCTTC.

This rearrangement joins TRBV5-4 to TRBJ1-3, with 8 bases matching TRBD1. Trimming removed 4 bases from V and 2 bases from J; junction bases left unmatched: 2. Germline CDR1 SGHNT, CDR2 YYREEE (reference sequence). The CDR3 has 14 amino acids. The CDR3 coding sequence is TGTGCCAGCAGCCAGGACAGGGCTGGAAACACCATATATTTT. The encoded protein is CASSQDRAGNTIYF.

The chain recombines TRBV18 with TRBJ1-2; 7 nucleotides agree with TRBD1. The CDR3 spans 14 residues. Germline CDR1 KGHSH, CDR2 LQKENI. V lost 3 bases and J lost 0; bases outside the gene matches: 1. The CDR3 DNA follows: TGTGCCAGCTCACCCGGGACAGCTAACTATGGCTACACCTTC. Protein sequence: CASSPGTANYGYTF.

The chain combines TRBV7-2 with TRBJ2-7; 7 nucleotides agree with TRBD2. The CDR3 consists of 15 residues. Unmatched junction bases numbered 9, after V lost 5 bases and J lost 2 bases. Germline CDR1 SGHTA, CDR2 FQGNSA. CDR3 protein: CASSRLAGPTYEQYF. DNA for the CDR3: TGTGCCAGCAGCAGGTTAGCGGGCCCAACCTACGAGCAGTACTTC. Full variable domain (remainder filled in from reference TRBV7-2 and TRBJ2-7): GAGVSQSPSNKVTEKGKDVELRCDPISGHTALYWYRQSLGQGLEFLIYFQGNSAPDKSGLPSDRFSAERTGGSVSTLTIQRTQQEDSAVYLCASSRLAGPTYEQYFGPGTRLTVT.

This clone was seen just once. CDR3 DNA sequence: TGCAGCGTTGGGGGACAGTACACCGGGGAGCTGTTTTTT. This sequence encodes CSVGGQYTGELFF. The chain employs TRBV29-1 and TRBJ2-2, with 7 nucleotides matching TRBD1. Germline V lookup: CDR1 SQVTM, CDR2 ANQGSEA. The V and J ends lost 4 bases and 3 bases, in that order; junction bases with no gene match: 2. CDR3 length: 13 residues.

The rearrangement uses TRBV9 and TRBJ1-2, with a weak D call TRBD1 (5 bases). Germline-derived CDR1 and CDR2 are SGDLS and YYNGEE. CDR3 length equals 16 residues. V dropped 0 bases and J dropped 2 bases, with 14 bases sitting between them. The DNA of the CDR3 is TGTGCCAGCAGCGTAGCTTACGGGGGACTAAACTATGGCTACACCTTC. Its translation is CASSVAYGGLNYGYTF.

The chain combines TRBV9 with TRBJ1-2, with D perhaps matching TRBD1 (5 bases). Trimming cost V 4 bases and J 5 bases, with 12 bases left between them. This CDR3 is 13 amino acids long. CDR1 SGDLS and CDR2 YYNGEE come from the germline V gene. This chain's CDR3 is CASSPTAGYGYTF. Here the CDR3 DNA reads TGTGCCAGCAGCCCGACAGCCGGATATGGCTACACCTTC.

The chain has TRBV4-1 and TRBJ1-4; TRBD1 matches at 7 bases. This CDR3 is 16 amino acids long. Unmatched junction bases numbered 19, after V lost 4 bases and J lost 14 bases. Germline CDR1 reads MGHRA; CDR2 reads YSYEKL. The CDR3 region has the DNA TGCGCCAGCAGCCTCGAGAGGACAGGCCGACTTGGAGGGCTGTTTTTT. This sequence encodes CASSLERTGRLGGLFF.

This chain links TRBV29-1 with TRBJ2-1; 7 bases map to TRBD2. Germline V gene data show CDR1 as SQVTM and CDR2 as ANQGSEA. V shed 1 base and J 4 bases; nucleotides not matched to a gene: 7. The CDR3 consists of 15 residues. The CDR3 region has the DNA TGCAGCGTTGAAGGTCGGGGGAGGGTATACAATGAGCAGTTCTTC. Protein sequence: CSVEGRGRVYNEQFF.